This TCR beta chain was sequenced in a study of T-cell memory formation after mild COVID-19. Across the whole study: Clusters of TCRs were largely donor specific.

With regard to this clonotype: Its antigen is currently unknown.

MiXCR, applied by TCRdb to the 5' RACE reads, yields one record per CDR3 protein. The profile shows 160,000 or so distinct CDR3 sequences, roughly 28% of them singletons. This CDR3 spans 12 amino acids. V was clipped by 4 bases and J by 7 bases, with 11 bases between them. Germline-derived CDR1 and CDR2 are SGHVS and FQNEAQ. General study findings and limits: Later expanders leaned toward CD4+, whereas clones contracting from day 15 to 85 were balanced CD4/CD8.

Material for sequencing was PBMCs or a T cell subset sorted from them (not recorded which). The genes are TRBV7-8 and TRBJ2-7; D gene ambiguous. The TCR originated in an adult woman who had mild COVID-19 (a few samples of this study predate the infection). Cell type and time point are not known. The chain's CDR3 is CASSSRSEEQYF. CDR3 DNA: TGTGCCAGCAGCTCCCGGAGTGAGGAGCAGTACTTC.